This T cell receptor (beta chain) was captured in a study of cytotoxic CD8 clonotypes in ibrutinib-treated CLL. Findings and limits, study-wide: A difference in sampling times existed between sustained-remission and progressing patients.

Trimming took off 2 bases at V and 0 bases at J, with 7 bases between the two ends. The CDR3 contains 14 residues. Germline V gives CDR1 LNHDA, CDR2 SQIVND (reference sequence). With sequencing, the targeted depth ranged from 1 in 200,000 to 1 in 1 million T cells. The assay was immunoSEQ multiplex PCR, and TCRdb's table has in-frame clones only and misses some. This repertoire shows about 68,000 clones, about 64% found once; its top ten account for approximately 6.2%. Comment on this clone: Its target is not known.

The gene calls are TRBV19 and TRBJ1-2; D is unresolved. This receptor was taken from a human donor with chronic lymphocytic leukemia. The specimen comprised PBMCs, sampled after 12 months of ibrutinib treatment. The CDR3 is CASSILEANYGYTF. CDR3 bases: TGTGCCAGTAGTATATTGGAGGCTAACTATGGCTACACCTTC.